This T cell receptor (beta chain) came from a study of T cells after posttransplantation cyclophosphamide. Trimming removed 0 bases at V and 4 bases at J, with 7 bases between. Germline V gene sequence: CDR1 SGHRS, CDR2 YFSETQ. The CDR3 totals 13 residues. The repertoire was sequenced with immunoSEQ multiplex PCR; TCRdb's copy has only in-frame clones and lacks some. The sample consists of approximately 15,000 clones, more than 80% of them appearing once. Sampled 1 year posttransplant, controls received myeloablative marrow transplants, methotrexate and a calcineurin inhibitor. A word on this clone: Its antigen remains unidentified.

Study observations and caveats: TRB clonality was highly associated with recipient CMV seropositivity and reactivation.

The chain links TRBV5-1 to TRBJ1-2, with a tentative D call TRBD1 (5 bases). This sample comprised PBMCs, obtained 440 to 450 days after allogeneic stem cell transplant with calcineurin inhibitor and methotrexate. This clonotype was sampled from a male patient in his thirties who received an allogeneic stem cell transplant from an unrelated donor, was CMV-positive, and had acute and chronic GVHD. Some of the T cells may derive from the graft donor. The CDR3 loop reads CASSLGQFYGYTF. The CDR3 DNA is TGCGCCAGCAGCTTGGGACAGTTCTATGGCTACACCTTC.